The 32 T cell receptor beta chains given below trace back to one sample, sequenced in a study of blood T cell repertoires in COVID-19. TCRdb keeps only in-frame clones here, not all; method: immunoSEQ multiplex PCR. The data hold about 200,000 clones, with 89% observed a single time. Sequenced input: PBMCs or T cells enriched from blood (not recorded which). Receptor source: a woman younger than 35 who had recovered from COVID-19.

This clone has a handful of counts. The chain employs TRBV7-8 and TRBJ2-7; TRBD2 matches 10 bases. In germline, CDR1 is SGHVS, CDR2 FQNEAQ. The CDR3 covers 16 residues. J gave up 2 bases and V 4 bases, and 8 bases lay outside the gene matches. Here the CDR3 DNA reads TGTGCCAGCAGCTCCAAAATAGCGGGGGGCCCCTACGAGCAGTACTTC. This sequence encodes CASSSKIAGGPYEQYF.

The V and J genes are TRBV7-9 and TRBJ1-1, with 10 bases that match TRBD1. V shed 8 bases and J 6 bases; nucleotides not matched to a gene: 9. The germline V gene encodes CDR1 SEHNR and CDR2 FQNEAQ (reference sequence). The CDR3 is made up of 14 amino acids. The CDR3 DNA is TGTGCCAGCGGGCTGGCGGGACAGGGGTCTGAAGCTTTCTTT. Residues: CASGLAGQGSEAFF. Full variable domain (rest looked up from reference TRBV7-9 and TRBJ1-1): DTGVSQNPRHKITKRGQNVTFRCDPISEHNRLYWYRQTLGQGPEFLTYFQNEAQLEKSRLLSDRFSAERPKGSFSTLEIQRTEQGDSAMYLCASGLAGQGSEAFFGQGTRLTVV.

Comments on this clone: Other DNA sequences within the sample encode an identical CDR3. Written as DNA, the CDR3 is TGTGCCAGCAGTTACGGAACCGGGGGGGCCGGAAACACCATATATTTT. It codes for CASSYGTGGAGNTIYF. V usage is TRBV6-5 and J usage is TRBJ1-3, with a tentative D call TRBD1 (6 bases). The CDR3 has 16 amino acids. Germline V CDR1 and CDR2: MNHEY, SVGAGI. Trimming left V 2 bases short and J 4 bases short, with 15 bases between.

This chain connects TRBV2 to TRBJ1-2; possibly TRBD1 for D (5 bases). This CDR3 comprises 11 residues. CDR1 and CDR2 (germline): SNHLY, FYNNEI. V lost 7 bases and J lost 8, with 11 bases in between. The CDR3 here is CASTTAGGYTF. The CDR3 DNA follows: TGTGCCAGCACGACAGCGGGAGGCTACACCTTC. Full variable domain (rest looked up from reference TRBV2 and TRBJ1-2): EPEVTQTPSHQVTQMGQEVILRCVPISNHLYFYWYRQILGQKVEFLVSFYNNEISEKSEIFDDQFSVERPDGSNFTLKIRSTKLEDSAMYFCASTTAGGYTFGSGTRLTVV.

This chain links TRBV28 with TRBJ1-6; 9 positions agree with TRBD1. V shed 6 bases and J 0 bases; nucleotides not matched to a gene: 9. This CDR3 is 18 amino acids long. Germline V gene sequence: CDR1 MDHEN, CDR2 SYDVKM. CDR3 amino acids: CASSPGTGTSSYNSPLHF. CDR3 coding DNA: TGTGCCAGCAGCCCCGGGACAGGGACCAGCTCCTATAATTCACCCCTCCACTTT.

The J gene is TRBJ2-5, the V gene TRBV2, with D possibly being TRBD1 (5 bases). From germline, CDR1 is SNHLY and CDR2 FYNNEI. The CDR3 is 12 amino acids. V lost 7 bases and J lost 2, with 8 bases in between. CDR3 sequence: CASIAGQETQYF. The CDR3 region has the DNA TGTGCCAGCATAGCAGGGCAAGAGACCCAGTACTTC. Looking up the rest from reference TRBV2 and TRBJ2-5 gives the full variable domain: EPEVTQTPSHQVTQMGQEVILRCVPISNHLYFYWYRQILGQKVEFLVSFYNNEISEKSEIFDDQFSVERPDGSNFTLKIRSTKLEDSAMYFCASIAGQETQYFGPGTRLLVL.

The chain is built from TRBV30 and TRBJ2-7; 11 bases line up with TRBD2. The V and J ends lost 0 bases and 4 bases, in that order; junction bases with no gene match: 2. Looked up from germline, CDR1 is GTSNPN and CDR2 is SVGIG (reference sequence). This CDR3 region has 14 residues. Written as DNA, the CDR3 is TGTGCCTGGAGTGTTACTAGCGGGGGATACGAGCAGTACTTC. This sequence encodes CAWSVTSGGYEQYF.

This rearrangement joins TRBV5-5 to TRBJ1-6; D not certain. CDR1 SGHKS and CDR2 YYEKEE come from the germline V gene (reference sequence). Deletions cut 4 bases from V and 5 bases from J, with 19 bases between. The CDR3 runs 17 residues. The CDR3 DNA reads TGTGCCAGCAGCGTCGGTTCTATAGCACCCGATAATTCACCCCTCCACTTT. Its protein is CASSVGSIAPDNSPLHF. Looking up the rest from reference TRBV5-5 and TRBJ1-6 gives the full variable domain: DAGVTQSPTHLIKTRGQQVTLRCSPISGHKSVSWYQQVLGQGPQFIFQYYEKEERGRGNFPDRFSARQFPNYSSELNVNALLLGDSALYLCASSVGSIAPDNSPLHFGNGTRLTVT.

The V call is TRBV9, the J call TRBJ1-3; TRBD1 is a possible D gene (6 bases). The CDR3 has 14 residues. Trimming removed 3 bases at V and 3 bases at J, with 10 bases between. Germline CDR1 reads SGDLS; CDR2 reads YYNGEE. For the CDR3, the DNA is TGTGCCAGCAGCGCTAACAGGGATGGAAACACCATATATTTT. This gives the protein CASSANRDGNTIYF.

The V gene is TRBV25-1, the J gene TRBJ2-7, with a possible D match to TRBD2 (6 bases). Germline V gives CDR1 MGHDK, CDR2 SYGVNS. CDR3 length: 16 residues. The V end was cut by 1 base, the J end by 3 bases, with 16 bases between. DNA of the CDR3: TGTGCCAGCAGTGAATCATTTACTGGGAGGATCTACGAGCAGTACTTC. Translation: CASSESFTGRIYEQYF.

The chain employs TRBV5-6 and TRBJ1-2; 12 positions match TRBD1. Looked up from germline, CDR1 is SGHDT and CDR2 is YYEEEE. The trim removed 3 bases at V and 6 bases at J, leaving 9 bases unmatched. CDR3 length: 16 amino acids. The CDR3 protein is CASSSFPGQGANGYTF. In nucleotides, the CDR3 is TGTGCCAGCAGCTCATTCCCGGGACAGGGGGCGAATGGCTACACCTTC.

The CDR3 loop reads CASIPNVGVSGANVLTF. The CDR3 DNA reads as TGTGCCAGCATACCGAACGTCGGAGTCTCTGGGGCCAACGTCCTGACTTTC. The chain has TRBV28 and TRBJ2-6; D gene uncertain. This CDR3 comprises 17 residues. With 7 bases removed from V and 0 bases from J, the gap between germline ends came to 16 bases. The germline CDR1 and CDR2 sequences are MDHEN and SYDVKM.

This chain uses TRBV14 with TRBJ1-1, with unresolved D. Trimming pared 0 bases from V and 7 bases from J, leaving 9 bases between. Germline V lookup: CDR1 SGHDN, CDR2 FVKESK. There are 13 residues in the CDR3. CDR3 sequence: CASSQDMRFEAFF. The CDR3 nucleotides read TGTGCCAGCAGCCAAGATATGAGGTTTGAAGCTTTCTTT.

V gene TRBV5-6 combines with J gene TRBJ2-5; 8 nucleotides agree with TRBD2. V dropped 3 bases and J dropped 2; count of bases not matched to a gene: 15. This CDR3 is 18 amino acids long. Germline V gene data show CDR1 as SGHDT and CDR2 as YYEEEE. CDR3 DNA: TGTGCCAGCAGCTGGGGGGCTAGCGGCGGGAGGCTTCAAGAGACCCAGTACTTC. It encodes CASSWGASGGRLQETQYF.

This chain connects TRBV18 to TRBJ2-7; 7 nucleotides align to TRBD1. The trim removed 3 bases at V and 0 bases at J, leaving 5 bases unmatched. CDR3 size: 15 residues. Looked up from germline, CDR1 is KGHSH and CDR2 is LQKENI. This chain's CDR3 is CASSPTGSGSYEQYF. The CDR3 nucleotides read TGTGCCAGCTCACCGACAGGGTCAGGCTCCTACGAGCAGTACTTC.

V usage is TRBV9 and J usage is TRBJ2-2; TRBD2 is a possible D gene (6 bases). This CDR3 region has 17 residues. V was trimmed by 0 bases and J by 4 bases, leaving 16 bases between them. CDR1 and CDR2 (germline): SGDLS, YYNGEE. This CDR3 reads CASSVEWGEAGTGELFF. The CDR3 DNA reads as TGTGCCAGCAGCGTAGAATGGGGGGAGGCAGGCACCGGGGAGCTGTTTTTT.

With respect to this clone: Other DNA sequences from this sample encode an identical CDR3 as well. The chain carries TRBV12-3 or TRBV12-4 and TRBJ1-2; 9 bases line up with TRBD1. With 3 bases clipped from V and 4 bases from J, the junction kept 0 bases outside the gene matches. The CDR3 is 13 amino acids. CDR3 in DNA: TGTGCCAGCAGTTTGGGACAGGGCTATGGCTACACCTTC. Encoded protein: CASSLGQGYGYTF.

The V call is TRBV2, the J call TRBJ2-7, with 7 nucleotides matching TRBD1. Germline V CDR1 and CDR2: SNHLY, FYNNEI. This CDR3 contains 13 residues. The J segment lost 6 bases and the V segment lost 4 bases, leaving 6 bases of the junction unmatched. CDR3: CASSGVGGGEQYF. The CDR3 nucleotides are TGTGCCAGCAGTGGTGTAGGGGGCGGCGAGCAGTACTTC.

The chain is built from TRBV12-5 and TRBJ2-5; no definite D call. Trimming cost V 1 base and J 5 bases, with 11 bases left between them. The CDR3 is 14 amino acids. Germline V gene sequence: CDR1 LGHNT, CDR2 FRNRAP. The DNA of the CDR3 is TGTGCTAGTGGTTTGGGGCCTCCCGGGGAGACCCAGTACTTC. Its translation is CASGLGPPGETQYF.

V is TRBV3-1 (or the pseudogene TRBV3-2) and J is TRBJ2-5; D is ambiguous. Germline CDR1 reads LGHDT; CDR2 reads YNNKEL (reference sequence). The V end was cut by 0 bases, the J end by 7 bases, with 12 bases between. The CDR3 sequence is 14 residues long. CDR3 nucleotides: TGTGCCAGCAGCCAAGACACCCTGGCCGCGACCCAGTACTTC. Its protein product is CASSQDTLAATQYF.

The CDR3 loop is CASRYFRLRATEAFF. As DNA, the CDR3 is TGTGCCAGCAGATACTTCAGGTTGAGGGCCACTGAAGCTTTCTTT. This chain connects TRBV28 to TRBJ1-1; no definite D call. The CDR3 has 15 amino acids. CDR1 MDHEN and CDR2 SYDVKM come from the germline V gene. V lost 6 bases and J lost 4, with 18 bases in between.

The chain couples TRBV28 to TRBJ2-1, with 7 nucleotides matching TRBD1. The CDR3 contains 14 residues. From germline, CDR1 is MDHEN and CDR2 SYDVKM. The V and J ends lost 6 bases and 6 bases, in that order; junction bases with no gene match: 8. CDR3 coding DNA: TGTGCCAGCAGAGAAGCAGGGACAGCCAATGAGCAGTTCTTC. It is translated as CASREAGTANEQFF.

The V gene is TRBV6-1, the J gene TRBJ1-2, with D possibly being TRBD1 (5 bases). The CDR3 extends over 13 amino acids. From germline, CDR1 is MNHNS and CDR2 SASEGT. Trimming removed 2 bases at V and 7 bases at J, with 11 bases between. The CDR3 DNA follows: TGTGCCAGCAGTGAAAATGCGGGGCGTGGCTACACCTTC. Amino acids: CASSENAGRGYTF.

This rearrangement joins TRBV9 to TRBJ2-2; D may be TRBD2 (5 bases). The germline V and J ends were trimmed by 7 bases and 2 bases, with 9 bases remaining between them. The CDR3 length is 13 residues. CDR1 is SGDLS and CDR2 is YYNGEE in the germline V gene. CDR3 region: CASGLENTGELFF. CDR3 nucleotides: TGTGCCAGCGGACTCGAAAACACCGGGGAGCTGTTTTTT. The full variable domain, with the rest looked up from reference TRBV9 and TRBJ2-2, is DSGVTQTPKHLITATGQRVTLRCSPRSGDLSVYWYQQSLDQGLQFLIQYYNGEERAKGNILERFSAQQFPDLHSELNLSSLELGDSALYFCASGLENTGELFFGEGSRLTVL.

The gene calls are TRBV7-9 and TRBJ1-1, with TRBD1 identical over 9 bases. Germline loops: CDR1 SEHNR, CDR2 FQNEAQ (reference sequence). There are 14 residues in the CDR3. The J segment lost 1 base and the V segment lost 5 bases, leaving 2 bases of the junction unmatched. The CDR3 loop reads CASSLTGGNTEAFF. CDR3 sequence (DNA): TGTGCCAGCAGCCTGACAGGGGGGAACACTGAAGCTTTCTTT.

The rearrangement joins TRBV18 to TRBJ2-3; a weak D match, TRBD1 (6 bases). The CDR3 spans 17 residues. CDR1 KGHSH and CDR2 LQKENI come from the germline V gene. Trimming took off 1 base at V and 3 bases at J, with 17 bases between the two ends. This chain's CDR3 is CASSPLDWGQGTDTQYF. As DNA, the CDR3 is TGTGCCAGCTCACCACTTGACTGGGGGCAGGGGACAGATACGCAGTATTTT.

The rearrangement joins TRBV18 to TRBJ1-3; 9 nucleotides align to TRBD1. The CDR3 runs 16 residues. CDR1 is KGHSH, CDR2 LQKENI, per germline. The junction had 6 bases not matched to a gene; V was cut back by 6 bases and J by 0 bases. CDR3 loop: CASSPDRGSSGNTIYF. The CDR3 DNA follows: TGTGCCAGCTCGCCGGACAGGGGCTCCTCTGGAAACACCATATATTTT.

The rearrangement uses TRBV5-1 and TRBJ2-7, with 8 bases that match TRBD2. This CDR3 comprises 16 residues. CDR1 is SGHRS and CDR2 is YFSETQ in the germline V gene. V was clipped by 4 bases and J by 2 bases; unmatched bases: 11. The CDR3 here is CASSRDGPRGAYEQYF. The CDR3 DNA sequence: TGCGCCAGCAGCAGGGACGGACCGCGGGGGGCCTACGAGCAGTACTTC.

This chain joins TRBV28 and TRBJ1-5; TRBD1 matches 9 bases. This CDR3 is built from 15 residues. After removal of 5 bases from V and 7 bases from J, the junction contained 9 bases not matched to a gene. Germline V gives CDR1 MDHEN, CDR2 SYDVKM. CDR3 residues: CASSGTGTVMQPQHF. The CDR3 DNA is TGTGCCAGCAGTGGGACAGGGACCGTAATGCAGCCCCAGCATTTT.

The V and J genes are TRBV5-1 and TRBJ2-4, with a weak D call TRBD1 (5 bases). The CDR3 length is 14 residues. Germline V gene lookup returns CDR1 SGHRS and CDR2 YFSETQ. Deletions cut 0 bases from V and 14 bases from J, with 18 bases between. The CDR3 bases are TGCGCCAGCAGCTTGGGACCCGACAGCCCCGGCAAGTACTTC. Translation: CASSLGPDSPGKYF.

The chain is built from TRBV29-1 and TRBJ1-4; no reliable D call. Germline V CDR1 and CDR2: SQVTM, ANQGSEA. CDR3 length: 14 amino acids. Trimming took off 3 bases at V and 0 bases at J, with 8 bases between the two ends. The CDR3 DNA reads TGCAGCGTTGAGAGGGTTGCAACTAATGAAAAACTGTTTTTT. Translated: CSVERVATNEKLFF.

The chain carries TRBV19 and TRBJ2-1; maybe TRBD2 (7 bases). The V and J ends lost 9 bases and 4 bases respectively, with 19 bases between them. Per germline, CDR1 LNHDA and CDR2 SQIVND (reference sequence). This CDR3 has 15 amino acids. Here the CDR3 DNA reads TGTGCCAGCACTGAGGCCAAGGGGGGGTACAATGAGCAGTTCTTC. Protein sequence: CASTEAKGGYNEQFF.